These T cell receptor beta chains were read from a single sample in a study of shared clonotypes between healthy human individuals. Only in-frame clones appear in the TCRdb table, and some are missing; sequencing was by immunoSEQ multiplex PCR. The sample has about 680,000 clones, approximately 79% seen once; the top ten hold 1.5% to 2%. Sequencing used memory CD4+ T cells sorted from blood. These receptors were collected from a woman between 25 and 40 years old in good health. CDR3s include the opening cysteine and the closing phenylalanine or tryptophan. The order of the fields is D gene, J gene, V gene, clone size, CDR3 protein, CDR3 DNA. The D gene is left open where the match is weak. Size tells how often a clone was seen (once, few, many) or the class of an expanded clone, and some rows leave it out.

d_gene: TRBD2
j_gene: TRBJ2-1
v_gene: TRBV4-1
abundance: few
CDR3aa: CASSQAGGRATNEQFF
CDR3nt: TGCGCCAGCAGCCAAGCTGGCGGGAGGGCGACGAATGAGCAGTTCTTC

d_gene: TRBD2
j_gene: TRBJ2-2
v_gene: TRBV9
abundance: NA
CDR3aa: CASSVGTSGRGELFF
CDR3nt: TGTGCCAGCAGCGTAGGCACTAGCGGGAGGGGGGAGCTGTTTTTT

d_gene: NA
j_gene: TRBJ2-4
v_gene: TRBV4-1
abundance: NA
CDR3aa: CASSHPPDPIAKNIQYF
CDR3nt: TGCGCCAGCAGCCATCCCCCGGACCCCATAGCCAAAAACATTCAGTACTTC

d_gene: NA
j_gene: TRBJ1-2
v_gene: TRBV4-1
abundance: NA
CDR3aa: CASSDQVQSYGYTF
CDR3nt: TGCGCCAGCAGCGATCAGGTACAGTCCTATGGCTACACCTTC

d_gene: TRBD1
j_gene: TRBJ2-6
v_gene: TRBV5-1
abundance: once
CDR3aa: CASSTRGGDRSSGANVLTF
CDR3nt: TGCGCCAGCTCCACGAGGGGTGGGGACAGGAGCTCTGGGGCCAACGTCCTGACTTTC

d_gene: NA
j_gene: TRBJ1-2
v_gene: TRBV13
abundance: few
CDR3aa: CASSFRIEGGYTF
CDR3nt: TGTGCCAGCAGCTTCCGAATCGAGGGGGGCTACACCTTC

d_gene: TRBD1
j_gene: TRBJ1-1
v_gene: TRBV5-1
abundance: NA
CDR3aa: CASSSLTGRTEAFF
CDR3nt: TGCGCCAGCAGCTCCTTGACAGGGCGGACTGAAGCTTTCTTT

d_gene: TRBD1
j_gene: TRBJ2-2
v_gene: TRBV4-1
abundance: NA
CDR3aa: CASSQSPTGKTGELFF
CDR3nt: TGCGCCAGCAGCCAATCACCGACAGGGAAGACCGGGGAGCTGTTTTTT

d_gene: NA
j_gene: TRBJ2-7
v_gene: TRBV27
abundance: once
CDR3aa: CASSFIGEGELSYEQYF
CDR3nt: TGTGCCAGCAGTTTTATAGGGGAGGGGGAGCTTAGCTACGAGCAGTACTTC

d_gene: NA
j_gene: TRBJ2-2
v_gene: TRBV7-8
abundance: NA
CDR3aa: CASRSVTTNTGELFF
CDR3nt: TGTGCCAGCAGGTCTGTGACTACCAACACCGGGGAGCTGTTTTTT

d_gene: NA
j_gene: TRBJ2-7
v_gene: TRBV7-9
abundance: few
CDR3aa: CASSSGTVGTYEQYF
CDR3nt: TGTGCCAGCAGTTCGGGGACGGTCGGAACCTACGAGCAGTACTTC

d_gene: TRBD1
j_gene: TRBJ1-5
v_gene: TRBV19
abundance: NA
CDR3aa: CASGTGHTSNQPQHF
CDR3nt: TGTGCCAGCGGGACAGGACATACTAGCAATCAGCCCCAGCATTTT

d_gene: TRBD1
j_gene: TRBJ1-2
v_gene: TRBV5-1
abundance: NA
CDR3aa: CASSADRDYGYTF
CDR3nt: TGCGCCAGCAGTGCTGACAGGGACTATGGCTACACCTTC

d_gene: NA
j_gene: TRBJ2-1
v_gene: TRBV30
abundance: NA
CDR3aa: CAWTSGGGYNEQFF
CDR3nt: TGTGCCTGGACCTCTGGCGGAGGGTACAATGAGCAGTTCTTC

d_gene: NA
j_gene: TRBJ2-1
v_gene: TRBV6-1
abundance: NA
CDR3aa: CASSEGPPAYRYNEQFF
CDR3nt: TGTGCCAGCAGTGAGGGTCCGCCCGCCTATCGATACAATGAGCAGTTCTTC

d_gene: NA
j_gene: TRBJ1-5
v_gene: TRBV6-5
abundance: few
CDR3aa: CASRFTGSNQPQHF
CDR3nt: TGTGCCAGCAGATTTACAGGGTCCAATCAGCCCCAGCATTTT

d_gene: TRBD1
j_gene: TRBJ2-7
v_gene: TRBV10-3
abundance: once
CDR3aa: CAISGRTGGFEQYF
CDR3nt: TGTGCCATCAGTGGGAGGACAGGGGGCTTCGAGCAGTACTTC

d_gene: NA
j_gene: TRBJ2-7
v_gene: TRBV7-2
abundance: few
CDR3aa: CASSIGPGVDPYEQYF
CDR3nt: TGTGCCAGCAGCATAGGCCCAGGGGTGGATCCTTACGAGCAGTACTTC

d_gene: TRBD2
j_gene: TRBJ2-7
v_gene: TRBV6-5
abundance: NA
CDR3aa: CASSSGLAGANEQYF
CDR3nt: TGTGCCAGCAGTTCCGGACTAGCGGGAGCCAACGAGCAGTACTTC

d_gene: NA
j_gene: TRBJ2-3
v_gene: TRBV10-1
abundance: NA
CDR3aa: CASSPAEASTDTQYF
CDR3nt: TGCGCCAGCAGCCCAGCCGAAGCTAGCACAGATACGCAGTATTTT

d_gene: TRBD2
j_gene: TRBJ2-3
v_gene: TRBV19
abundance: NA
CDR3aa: CASSQPRLAGALTDTQYF
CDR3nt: TGTGCCAGTAGCCAACCACGCCTAGCGGGGGCCCTCACAGATACGCAGTATTTT

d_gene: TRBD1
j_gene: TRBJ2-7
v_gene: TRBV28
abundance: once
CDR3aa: CASRGTGTGAPEQYF
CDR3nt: TGTGCCAGCAGGGGGACCGGGACAGGGGCTCCCGAGCAGTACTTC

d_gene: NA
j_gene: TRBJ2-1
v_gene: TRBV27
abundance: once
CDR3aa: CASSPRGGTSSYNEQFF
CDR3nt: TGTGCCAGCAGTCCCCGGGGCGGGACAAGCTCCTACAATGAGCAGTTCTTC

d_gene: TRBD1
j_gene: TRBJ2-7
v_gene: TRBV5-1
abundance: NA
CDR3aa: CASSPQTGTSSYIEQYF
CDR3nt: TGCGCCAGCAGCCCGCAGACAGGGACAAGCTCCTACATCGAGCAGTACTTC

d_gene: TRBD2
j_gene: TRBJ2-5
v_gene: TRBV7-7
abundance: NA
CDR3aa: CASSSGLAGVGTQYF
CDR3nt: TGTGCCAGCAGCTCGGGACTAGCGGGAGTGGGGACCCAGTACTTC

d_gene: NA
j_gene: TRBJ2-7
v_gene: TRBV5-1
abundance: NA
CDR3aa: CASSQAYRGGEQYF
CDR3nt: TGCGCCAGCAGCCAAGCCTACAGGGGAGGCGAGCAGTACTTC

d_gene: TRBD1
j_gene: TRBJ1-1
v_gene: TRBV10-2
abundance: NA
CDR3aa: CASILQGNTEAFF
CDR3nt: TGCGCCAGCATCCTACAGGGGAATACTGAAGCTTTCTTT

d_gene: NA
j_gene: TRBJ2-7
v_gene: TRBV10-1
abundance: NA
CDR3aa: CASSPGLPKHEQYF
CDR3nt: TGCGCCAGCAGTCCGGGACTCCCTAAGCACGAGCAGTACTTC

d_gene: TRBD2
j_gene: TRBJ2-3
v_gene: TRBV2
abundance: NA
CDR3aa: CASTGTRAQPDTQYF
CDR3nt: TGTGCCAGCACCGGGACTAGAGCCCAGCCAGATACGCAGTATTTT

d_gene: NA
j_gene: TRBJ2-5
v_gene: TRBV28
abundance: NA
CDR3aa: CAITTPRGYGTQETQYF
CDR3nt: TGTGCCATCACAACCCCCCGGGGGTATGGGACGCAAGAGACCCAGTACTTC

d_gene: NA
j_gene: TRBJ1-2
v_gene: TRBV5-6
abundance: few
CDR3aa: CASSLESYGYTF
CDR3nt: TGTGCCAGCAGCTTGGAAAGCTATGGCTACACCTTC